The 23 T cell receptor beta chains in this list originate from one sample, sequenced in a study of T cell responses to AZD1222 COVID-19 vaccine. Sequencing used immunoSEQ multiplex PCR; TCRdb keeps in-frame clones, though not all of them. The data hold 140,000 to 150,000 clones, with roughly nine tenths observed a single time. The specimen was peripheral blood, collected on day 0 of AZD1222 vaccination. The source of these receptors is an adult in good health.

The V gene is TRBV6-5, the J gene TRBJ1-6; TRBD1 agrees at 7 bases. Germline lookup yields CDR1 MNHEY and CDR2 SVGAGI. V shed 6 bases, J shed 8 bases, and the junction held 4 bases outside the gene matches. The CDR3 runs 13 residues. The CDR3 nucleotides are TGTGCCAGCAGCAATGACAGGGATTCACCCCTCCACTTT. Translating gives CASSNDRDSPLHF.

CDR3 coding DNA: TGTGCCCAATGGGGCTCGACAGTTAATAATTCACCCCTCCACTTT. Protein product: CAQWGSTVNNSPLHF. The V call is TRBV19, the J call TRBJ1-6; TRBD1 is a possible D gene (5 bases). Trimming stripped 11 bases from V and 5 bases from J, with 19 bases between. CDR1 is LNHDA and CDR2 is SQIVND in the germline V gene (reference sequence). This CDR3 is built from 15 residues.

In DNA form, the CDR3 reads TGTGCCAGCAGCTTGCGGCGGGTGAACACTGAAGCTTTCTTT. This encodes CASSLRRVNTEAFF. The chain combines TRBV5-6 with TRBJ1-1; D gene unclear. The CDR3 extends over 14 amino acids. CDR1 is SGHDT, CDR2 YYEEEE, per germline. The V gene lost 1 base and the J gene lost 0 bases, with 7 bases spanning the gap.

The CDR3 here is CASKGPMNEKLFF. CDR3 coding DNA: TGTGCCAGCAAAGGACCGATGAATGAAAAACTGTTTTTT. The chain couples TRBV6-5 to TRBJ1-4; D is uncertain. This CDR3 is 13 amino acids long. Trimming stripped 7 bases from V and 5 bases from J, with 11 bases between. The germline V gene has CDR1 MNHEY and CDR2 SVGAGI.

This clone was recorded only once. CDR3 in DNA: TGTGCCAGCAGCTCGGGGGTCAATCAGCCCCAGCATTTT. This encodes CASSSGVNQPQHF. The chain is built from TRBV12-3 or TRBV12-4 and TRBJ1-5, with D possibly being TRBD1 (5 bases). The V gene lost 6 bases and the J gene lost 3 bases, with 9 bases spanning the gap. The CDR3 is 13 amino acids.

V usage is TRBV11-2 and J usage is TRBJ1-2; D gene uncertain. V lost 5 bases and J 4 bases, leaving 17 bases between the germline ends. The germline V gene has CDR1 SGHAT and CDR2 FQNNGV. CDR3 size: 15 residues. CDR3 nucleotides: TGTGCCAGCAGCCCGGCGCTGTCCACCTTCTATGGCTACACCTTC. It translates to CASSPALSTFYGYTF.

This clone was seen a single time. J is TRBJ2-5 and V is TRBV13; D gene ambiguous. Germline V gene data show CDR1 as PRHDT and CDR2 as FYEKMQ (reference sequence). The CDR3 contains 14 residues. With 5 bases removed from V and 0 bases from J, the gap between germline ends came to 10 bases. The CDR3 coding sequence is TGTGCCAGCAGCCACACCCATGACCAAGAGACCCAGTACTTC. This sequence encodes CASSHTHDQETQYF.

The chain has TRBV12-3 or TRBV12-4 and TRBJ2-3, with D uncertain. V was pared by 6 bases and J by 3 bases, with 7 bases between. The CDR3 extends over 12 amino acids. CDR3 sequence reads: CASSKWTDTQYF. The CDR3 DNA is TGTGCCAGCAGCAAGTGGACAGATACGCAGTATTTT.

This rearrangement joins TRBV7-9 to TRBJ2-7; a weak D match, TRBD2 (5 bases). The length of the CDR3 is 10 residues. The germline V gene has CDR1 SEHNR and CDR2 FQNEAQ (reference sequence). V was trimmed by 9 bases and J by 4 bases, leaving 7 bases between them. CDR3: CASIAYEQYF. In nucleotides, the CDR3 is TGTGCCAGTATAGCGTACGAGCAGTACTTC.

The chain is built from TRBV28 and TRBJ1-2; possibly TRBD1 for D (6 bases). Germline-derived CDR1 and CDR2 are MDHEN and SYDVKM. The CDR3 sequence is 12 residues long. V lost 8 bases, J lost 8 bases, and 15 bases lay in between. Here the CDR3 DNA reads TGTGCCAGCGGCCGTACAGGGTTCGGCTACACCTTC. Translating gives CASGRTGFGYTF.

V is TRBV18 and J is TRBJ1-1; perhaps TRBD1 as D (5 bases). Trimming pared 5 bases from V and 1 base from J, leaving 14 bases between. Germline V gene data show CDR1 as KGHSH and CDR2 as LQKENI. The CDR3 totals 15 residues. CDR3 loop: CASSTKRGTNTEAFF. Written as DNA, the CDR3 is TGTGCCAGCTCAACGAAACGGGGGACGAACACTGAAGCTTTCTTT.

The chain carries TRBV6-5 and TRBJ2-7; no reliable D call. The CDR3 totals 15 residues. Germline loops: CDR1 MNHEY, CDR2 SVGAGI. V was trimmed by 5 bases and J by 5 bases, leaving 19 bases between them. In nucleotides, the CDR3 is TGTGCCAGCAGTCCGAATCCGGACGTAAATCACGAGCAGTACTTC. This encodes CASSPNPDVNHEQYF.

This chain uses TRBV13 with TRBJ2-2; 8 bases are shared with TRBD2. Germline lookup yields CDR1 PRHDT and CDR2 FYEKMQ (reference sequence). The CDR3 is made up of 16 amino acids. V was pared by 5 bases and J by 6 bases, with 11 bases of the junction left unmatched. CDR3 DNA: TGTGCCAGCAGCCAGGGTGGTAGCGGGGTCGCCGGGGAGCTGTTTTTT. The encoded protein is CASSQGGSGVAGELFF.

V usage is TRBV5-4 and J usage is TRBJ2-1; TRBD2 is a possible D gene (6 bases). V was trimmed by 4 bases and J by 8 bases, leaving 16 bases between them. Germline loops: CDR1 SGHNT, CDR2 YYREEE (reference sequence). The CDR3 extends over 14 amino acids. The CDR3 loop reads CASSATGTRYEQFF. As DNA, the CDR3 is TGTGCCAGCAGCGCCACCGGGACTCGGTATGAGCAGTTCTTC.

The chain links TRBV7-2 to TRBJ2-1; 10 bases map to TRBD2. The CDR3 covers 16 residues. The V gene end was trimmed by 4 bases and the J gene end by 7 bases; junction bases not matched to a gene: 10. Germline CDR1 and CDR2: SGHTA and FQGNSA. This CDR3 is CASSSSVASGRNEQFF. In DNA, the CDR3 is TGTGCCAGCAGCTCGAGTGTGGCTAGCGGGAGAAATGAGCAGTTCTTC.

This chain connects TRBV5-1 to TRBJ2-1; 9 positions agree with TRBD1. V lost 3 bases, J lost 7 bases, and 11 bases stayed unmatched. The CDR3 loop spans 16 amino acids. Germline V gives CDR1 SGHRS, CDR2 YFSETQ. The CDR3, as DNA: TGCGCCAGCAGCTCCCTAACGCGGACAGGGGATAATGAGCAGTTCTTC. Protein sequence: CASSSLTRTGDNEQFF.

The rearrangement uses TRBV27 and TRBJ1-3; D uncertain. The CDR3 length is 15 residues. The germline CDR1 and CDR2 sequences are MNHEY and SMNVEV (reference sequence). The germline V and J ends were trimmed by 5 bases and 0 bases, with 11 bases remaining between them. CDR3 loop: CASSPGSYSGNTIYF. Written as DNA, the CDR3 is TGTGCCAGCAGTCCCGGGTCCTACTCTGGAAACACCATATATTTT.

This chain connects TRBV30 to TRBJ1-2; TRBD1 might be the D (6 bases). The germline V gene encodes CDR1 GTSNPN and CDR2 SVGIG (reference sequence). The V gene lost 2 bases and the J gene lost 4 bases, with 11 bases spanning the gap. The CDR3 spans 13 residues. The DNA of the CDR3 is TGTGCCTGGAGTCGGGACAAGGGCTATGGCTACACCTTC. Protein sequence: CAWSRDKGYGYTF.

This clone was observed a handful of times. The CDR3: CATSRQGNPYGYTF. In nucleotides, the CDR3 is TGTGCCACCAGCAGACAGGGAAACCCCTATGGCTACACCTTC. The chain uses TRBV15 and TRBJ1-2, with D possibly TRBD1 on 5 matching bases. CDR3 size: 14 residues. The V gene's germline CDR1 is LNHNV and CDR2 YYDKDF (reference sequence). Trimming left V 2 bases short and J 4 bases short, with 11 bases between.

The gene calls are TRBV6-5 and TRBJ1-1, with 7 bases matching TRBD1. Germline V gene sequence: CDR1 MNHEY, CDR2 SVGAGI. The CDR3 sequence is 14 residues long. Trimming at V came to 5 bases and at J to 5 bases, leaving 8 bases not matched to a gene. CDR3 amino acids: CASSHDRVSTEAFF. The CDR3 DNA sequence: TGTGCCAGCAGTCACGACAGGGTTTCAACTGAAGCTTTCTTT.

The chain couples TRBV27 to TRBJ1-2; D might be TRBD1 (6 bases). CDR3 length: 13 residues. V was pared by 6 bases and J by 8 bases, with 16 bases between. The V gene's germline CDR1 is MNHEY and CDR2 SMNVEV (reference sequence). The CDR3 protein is CASREVGAFGYTF. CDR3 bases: TGTGCCAGCAGGGAAGTGGGGGCATTCGGCTACACCTTC.

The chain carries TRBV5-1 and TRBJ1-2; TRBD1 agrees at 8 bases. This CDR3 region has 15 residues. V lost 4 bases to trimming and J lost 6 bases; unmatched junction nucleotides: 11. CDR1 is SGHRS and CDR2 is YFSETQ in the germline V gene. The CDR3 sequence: CASSLGNRGNDGYTF. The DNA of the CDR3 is TGCGCCAGCAGCCTCGGAAACAGGGGGAACGATGGCTACACCTTC.

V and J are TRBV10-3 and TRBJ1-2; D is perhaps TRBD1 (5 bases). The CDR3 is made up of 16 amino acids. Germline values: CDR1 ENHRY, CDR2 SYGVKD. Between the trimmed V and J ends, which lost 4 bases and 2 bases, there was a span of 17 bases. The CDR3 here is CAISVGGAGGNYGYTF. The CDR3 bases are TGTGCCATCAGTGTGGGCGGGGCAGGAGGAAACTATGGCTACACCTTC.